This T cell receptor (beta chain) was recovered during a study of early T cells in non-severe SARS-CoV-2 infection. Overall study context: Bulk RNA from unsorted whole blood was sequenced; chains were unpaired. Study-level results: VDJdb matches were skewed toward anti-spike CD8 T cell responses.

Attached unique molecular identifiers marked individual cDNA molecules. A single record per CDR3 protein comes from TCRdb applying MiXCR to the 5' RACE reads. The data hold about 44,000 distinct CDR3 sequences, with approximately 22% observed a single time. This clonotype was seen a handful of times. Its antigen is not known. There are 12 residues in the CDR3. Trimming left V 8 bases short and J 6 bases short, with 14 bases between. Germline V gene sequence: CDR1 SNHLY, CDR2 FYNNEI. Sequenced material: whole blood, taken at baseline. V is TRBV2 and J is TRBJ2-7, with D unclear. The receptor's source is an adult who was a healthcare worker with PCR-confirmed SARS-CoV-2 infection or an uninfected control (not recorded which). The DNA for the CDR3 is TGTGCCAGCCAGATTGGACGTAGCGAGCAGTACTTC. It encodes CASQIGRSEQYF.